The present TCR beta chain was sequenced within a study of blood T cells in healthy people across ages. PCR was performed a second time for about 6 to 11 cycles using a sample-barcoded 5' primer and a J-beta primer mix. Every cDNA molecule bore a tag from a template-switch adaptor containing 12 random nucleotides. TCRdb processed the 5' RACE reads anew with MiXCR; each CDR3 protein has one entry. The sample has fewer than 900,000 distinct CDR3 sequences, roughly 40% seen once. As concerns this clonotype: What it recognizes is unknown.

Peripheral blood samples of 9 to 10 milliliters were drawn from each donor. Whole-study findings and limits: Higher diversity, along with more naive CD4+ cells, distinguished long-lived donors from aged donors. Per million T cells, the diversity of TCR beta decreased roughly linearly as age advanced.

The CDR3 extends over 14 amino acids. Germline CDR1 reads SEHNR; CDR2 reads FQNEAQ (reference sequence). V was clipped by 1 base and J by 8 bases; unmatched bases: 7. The chain has TRBV7-9 and TRBJ1-2, with TRBD1 matching 7 bases. Specimen: blood. This clonotype was obtained from a man between 18 and 35 years old in good health. This CDR3 is CASSLGQGLRGYTF. CDR3 nucleotide sequence: TGTGCCAGCAGCTTAGGACAGGGACTTCGAGGCTACACCTTC.